Shown below are 12 T cell receptor beta chains from a single sample sequenced in a study of shared clonotypes between healthy human individuals. Naive CD8 cells comprised CD45RO-negative, CCR7-positively selected cells, excluding terminally differentiated effector memory CD45RA+ cells. Profiling relied on immunoSEQ multiplex PCR, and the TCRdb table lists in-frame clones only, not all of them. The sample contains about 680,000 clones, about 91% of which appear only once. Material for sequencing was naive CD8+ T cells sorted from blood. The receptors stem from a young man in good health.

The chain joins TRBV27 to TRBJ2-2, with 11 bases aligning to TRBD2. The CDR3 length is 16 residues. Losses at the gene ends were 7 bases for V and 8 bases for J; bases not matched to a gene: 12. Germline CDR1 reads MNHEY; CDR2 reads SMNVEV (reference sequence). In nucleotides, the CDR3 is TGTGCCAGCACCGCACTAGCGGGAGATAAGGGAGGGGAGCTGTTTTTT. This codes for CASTALAGDKGGELFF.

The V call is TRBV7-8, the J call TRBJ2-5, with TRBD2 as a possible D gene (6 bases). Germline CDR1 and CDR2: SGHVS and FQNEAQ. The CDR3 is 19 residues long. V lost 2 bases to trimming and J lost 1 base, with 23 bases between them. Written as DNA, the CDR3 is TGTGCCAGCAGCTTAACCATTGGCGTAGCGGAAACAACCCAAGAGACCCAGTACTTC. Protein product: CASSLTIGVAETTQETQYF.

The chain combines TRBV7-9 with TRBJ2-7; unclear D gene. The CDR3 runs to 14 residues. Germline lookup yields CDR1 SEHNR and CDR2 FQNEAQ (reference sequence). The V and J ends lost 0 bases and 3 bases respectively, with 9 bases between them. The CDR3 protein is CASSLAPPIYEQYF. CDR3 sequence (DNA): TGTGCCAGCAGCTTAGCTCCACCGATCTACGAGCAGTACTTC.

The CDR3 coding sequence is TGTGCCAGCAGCTCTGACTGGGATACGCAGTATTTT. Its translation is CASSSDWDTQYF. The chain carries TRBV5-6 and TRBJ2-3; D is unresolved. The ends were cut back, 3 bases at V and 6 bases at J, with 8 bases in the middle. CDR3 size: 12 residues. Germline CDR1 reads SGHDT; CDR2 reads YYEEEE.

V gene TRBV11-3 combines with J gene TRBJ2-7; 15 nucleotides agree with TRBD2. In germline, CDR1 is SGHNT, CDR2 YENEEA. The CDR3 runs to 17 residues. Trimming took 10 bases from V and 5 from J; bases not matched to a gene: 15. The DNA of the CDR3 is TGTGCCACCAAAGGGACTAGCGGGAGGTACGGTGTCCACGAGCAGTACTTC. This sequence encodes CATKGTSGRYGVHEQYF.

This clone appeared once. The genes are TRBV10-3 and TRBJ1-2, with 8 positions matching TRBD1. The CDR3 length is 12 residues. The V and J ends lost 4 bases and 6 bases, in that order; junction bases with no gene match: 1. Germline values: CDR1 ENHRY, CDR2 SYGVKD. This chain's CDR3 is CAISAQGDGYTF. The CDR3 nucleotides read TGTGCCATCAGTGCACAGGGGGATGGCTACACCTTC.

J is TRBJ2-5 and V is TRBV11-2; D ambiguous. The V end was cut by 0 bases, the J end by 5 bases, with 10 bases between. CDR1 is SGHAT, CDR2 FQNNGV, per germline. This CDR3 comprises 14 residues. The CDR3 DNA is TGTGCCAGCAGCTTAGAATTTTATGGTGAGACCCAGTACTTC. Translated: CASSLEFYGETQYF.

This sequence joins TRBV5-6 and TRBJ2-7; D might be TRBD1 (6 bases). CDR3 length equals 14 residues. Trimming left V 0 bases short and J 1 base short, with 8 bases between. CDR1 and CDR2 from the germline V gene are SGHDT and YYEEEE. CDR3 loop: CASSLVQGSYEQYF. The CDR3 region has the DNA TGTGCCAGCAGCTTGGTTCAGGGGTCCTACGAGCAGTACTTC.

This chain joins TRBV6-5 and TRBJ2-1; 7 bases match TRBD2. Germline V lookup: CDR1 MNHEY, CDR2 SVGAGI. Trimming took 6 bases from V and 7 from J; bases not matched to a gene: 6. CDR3 length equals 13 residues. The CDR3 region has the DNA TGTGCCAGCAGCTTCGGGACTAAGAATGAGCAGTTCTTC. Translating it yields CASSFGTKNEQFF.

The V and J genes are TRBV4-1 and TRBJ1-5; 11 bases line up with TRBD1. V dropped 5 bases and J dropped 5; count of bases not matched to a gene: 11. The CDR3 sequence is 17 residues long. Germline CDR1 reads MGHRA; CDR2 reads YSYEKL. In DNA form, the CDR3 reads TGCGCCAGCAGCGTGACCTGGACAGGGGGCGCAGATCAGCCCCAGCATTTT. This translates into CASSVTWTGGADQPQHF.

This clone has just one count. The chain couples TRBV19 to TRBJ1-2; D gene ambiguous. Trimming removed 5 bases at V and 3 bases at J, with 16 bases between. The CDR3 extends over 15 amino acids. CDR1 and CDR2 (germline): LNHDA, SQIVND (reference sequence). CDR3 protein: CASSPFSVLYYGYTF. Written as DNA, the CDR3 is TGTGCCAGTAGTCCTTTCTCGGTGCTCTACTATGGCTACACCTTC.

The rearrangement links TRBV6-1 to TRBJ2-2; D unclear. Trimming pared 6 bases from V and 7 bases from J, leaving 18 bases between. The CDR3 consists of 15 residues. CDR1 MNHNS and CDR2 SASEGT come from the germline V gene. This CDR3 reads CASSSFLGSDGELFF. In DNA form, the CDR3 reads TGTGCCAGCAGCTCCTTCTTGGGGTCCGACGGGGAGCTGTTTTTT.